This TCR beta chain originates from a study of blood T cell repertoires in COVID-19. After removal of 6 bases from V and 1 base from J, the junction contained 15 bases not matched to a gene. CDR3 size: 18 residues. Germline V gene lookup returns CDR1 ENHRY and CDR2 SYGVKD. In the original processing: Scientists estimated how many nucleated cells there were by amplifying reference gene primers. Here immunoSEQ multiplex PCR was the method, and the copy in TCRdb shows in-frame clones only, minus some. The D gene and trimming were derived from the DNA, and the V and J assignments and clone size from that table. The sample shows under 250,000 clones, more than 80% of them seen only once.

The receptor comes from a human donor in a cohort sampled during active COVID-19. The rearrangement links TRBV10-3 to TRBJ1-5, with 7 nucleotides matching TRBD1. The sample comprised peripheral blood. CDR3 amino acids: CAIRDRSGDWGSNQPQHF. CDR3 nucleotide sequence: TGTGCCATCAGGGACAGGTCAGGGGATTGGGGGAGCAATCAGCCCCAGCATTTT.